Listed here is a single T cell receptor beta chain. The antigen it recognizes is unknown. Base qualities are missing; no much larger clone stands one base away. This entry is derived from a study of T cells in localized non-small cell lung cancer (TCRdb year 2020). Regarding the study in general: Comparing tumors with uninvolved tumor-adjacent lungs, the study looked at the T cell repertoires of fewer than 250 patients with early-stage NSCLC. The cohort consisted of approximately 220 treatment-naive NSCLC patients whose localized lung tumors had been resected. A mean age of around 66 years was recorded for the NSCLC patients, of whom 129 were male and about a hundred were female. The paper as a whole reports these results and caveats: Since the design was exploratory, TCR variables were selected using unadjusted p-values with no false-discovery rate correction. Higher blood T cell density associated with longer overall survival, while higher adjacent-lung clonality associated with shorter survival. Of the top 100 tumor clones, a median of roughly 56 were detected in paired uninvolved adjacent lung; over 25 were also among that lung's top 100. The highest T cell clonality was observed in uninvolved tumor-adjacent lung, where clonality exceeded that of tumor, suggesting that antigenic responses were more focused in uninvolved tumor-adjacent lung. Because multi-region tumor sequencing was not performed, intratumor heterogeneity could not be ruled out.

The immunoSEQ Assay was used to sequence TCR beta CDR3 regions from DNA. The paper's data handling went like this. T cell density was computed as TCR beta template counts normalized to usable DNA estimated by amplifying housekeeping genes. Richness was estimated using the preseqR package, with extrapolation to 400,000 templates for PBMC samples and to 120,000 templates for tissue samples. Clonality was defined by subtracting Pielou's evenness from one. Tissue-enriched TCRs were identified by differential abundance testing using productive amino-acid clonotypes, minimum total count 5 and alpha 0.1. Repertoire overlap between compartments was quantified with the Jaccard Index and Morisita Overlap Index. GLIPH grouped TCR beta CDR3s together with public tetramer-defined viral CDR3s, and a viral motif had to include at least three viral sequences and show V-gene enrichment. The table comes from immuneACCESS by way of TCRdb, which keeps in-frame sequences with V and J called. Part of the clones is missing from these tables; in studies checked, under half for an unresolved V gene and the rest for unknown reasons. The V and J calls and clone size come from that table; D and trimming were worked out from the DNA. The table for this sample lists fewer than 25,000 clones; 70% to 90% of them were counted only once. The ten biggest clones cover around 5.7% of the sample.

At diagnosis, peripheral blood, uninvolved tumor-adjacent lung and tumor were collected and were preserved as a mix of fresh-frozen and FFPE material. For TCR repertoire profiling, the blood samples were analyzed as peripheral blood mononuclear cells. CDR3 length: 13 amino acids, cysteine to phenylalanine. Only the CDR3 part of the read is kept: 39 bases, read in frame from the first base. Based on the germline V gene (reference sequence), the CDR1 and CDR2 sequences are SEHNR and FQNEAQ. V was cut back by 1 base and J by 7 bases, leaving a gap of 8 bases between them. The chain is assembled from TRBV7-9 and TRBJ2-4, with a weak D call of TRBD2 (5 bases match). The TCR originated in a man between 40 and 70 years old with stage II lung adenocarcinoma. This material consisted of PBMCs, taken before any cancer treatment. The sequenced DNA is TGTGCCAGCAGCTTAGGGCGAGGGAACATTCAGTACTTC. Its amino acids are CASSLGRGNIQYF.